Listed here are 22 T cell receptor beta chains from one sample, sequenced in a study of blood T cell repertoires in COVID-19. The assay was immunoSEQ multiplex PCR, and TCRdb's table has in-frame clones only and misses some. The sample lists around 140,000 clones; over 70% were seen once. The source material was peripheral blood. The receptors were gathered from a man aged 45 to 65 with active COVID-19.

The chain uses TRBV7-2 and TRBJ2-1; TRBD2 might be the D (7 bases). Looked up from germline, CDR1 is SGHTA and CDR2 is FQGNSA. This CDR3 spans 16 amino acids. Trimming took 7 bases from V and 3 from J, leaving 19 bases between them. As DNA, the CDR3 is TGTGCCAGCAAGGGGGGGCGGGGGACCCTCTACAATGAGCAGTTCTTC. This gives the protein CASKGGRGTLYNEQFF.

This clone was detected only a few times. The rearrangement uses TRBV7-2 and TRBJ1-6; D uncertain. Trimming pared 1 base from V and 11 bases from J, leaving 12 bases between. The CDR3 covers 14 residues. Germline CDR1 reads SGHTA; CDR2 reads FQGNSA. This chain's CDR3 is CASSLDWSKTPLHF. The CDR3 DNA follows: TGTGCCAGCAGCTTAGACTGGTCGAAAACACCCCTCCACTTT. Full variable domain (remainder filled in from reference TRBV7-2 and TRBJ1-6): GAGVSQSPSNKVTEKGKDVELRCDPISGHTALYWYRQSLGQGLEFLIYFQGNSAPDKSGLPSDRFSAERTGGSVSTLTIQRTQQEDSAVYLCASSLDWSKTPLHFGNGTRLTVT.

CDR3 in amino acids: CATGTTRLLSSYNEQFF. The CDR3 coding sequence is TGTGCCACTGGGACTACAAGATTACTGAGCTCCTACAATGAGCAGTTCTTC. The rearrangement uses TRBV15 and TRBJ2-1, with 7 positions matching TRBD2. Losses at the gene ends were 9 bases for V and 0 bases for J; bases not matched to a gene: 14. The CDR3 totals 17 residues. The germline V gene encodes CDR1 LNHNV and CDR2 YYDKDF (reference sequence).

The chain joins TRBV5-6 to TRBJ1-1; no reliable D call. V lost 3 bases, J lost 0 bases, and 15 bases lay in between. The CDR3 sequence is 16 residues long. Germline V gene lookup returns CDR1 SGHDT and CDR2 YYEEEE. This chain's CDR3 is CASSSKARSVNTEAFF. In nucleotides, the CDR3 is TGTGCCAGCAGCTCGAAAGCTCGATCGGTGAACACTGAAGCTTTCTTT.

V gene TRBV6-5 combines with J gene TRBJ2-5, with unresolved D. CDR3 length: 14 amino acids. Trimming left V 6 bases short and J 4 bases short, with 15 bases between. Germline CDR1 reads MNHEY; CDR2 reads SVGAGI. As DNA, the CDR3 is TGTGCCAGCAGCCGCCTAGAGATGCGAGAGACCCAGTACTTC. Its translation is CASSRLEMRETQYF.

The chain recombines TRBV5-4 with TRBJ1-1, with D hard to call. Trimming took 3 bases from V and 0 from J, leaving 12 bases between them. The CDR3 consists of 15 residues. Germline V gene lookup returns CDR1 SGHNT and CDR2 YYREEE (reference sequence). CDR3 nucleotide sequence: TGTGCCAGCAGCTCTTCCCCGCCGGTGAACACTGAAGCTTTCTTT. This translates into CASSSSPPVNTEAFF.

This rearrangement joins TRBV5-1 to TRBJ2-3, with TRBD2 matching 14 bases. CDR1 SGHRS and CDR2 YFSETQ come from the germline V gene. This CDR3 comprises 15 residues. V gave up 4 bases and J gave up 4 bases; unmatched junction bases: 2. The CDR3: CASSLTSGGADTQYF. The DNA of the CDR3 is TGCGCCAGCAGCCTGACTAGCGGGGGGGCAGATACGCAGTATTTT. Together with reference TRBV5-1 and TRBJ2-3, the CDR3 gives the full variable domain: KAGVTQTPRYLIKTRGQQVTLSCSPISGHRSVSWYQQTPGQGLQFLFEYFSETQRNKGNFPGRFSGRQFSNSRSEMNVSTLELGDSALYLCASSLTSGGADTQYFGPGTRLTVL.

This sequence joins TRBV11-2 and TRBJ2-5, with a weak D call TRBD2 (5 bases). Germline loops: CDR1 SGHAT, CDR2 FQNNGV. The CDR3 loop spans 14 amino acids. The V and J ends lost 4 bases and 5 bases respectively, with 14 bases between them. In DNA, the CDR3 is TGTGCCAGCAGCTCTATTACGGGGTATGAGACCCAGTACTTC. Its protein product is CASSSITGYETQYF.

This clone was observed once. CDR3 loop: CASSFGQPNQPQHF. The CDR3 DNA reads TGTGCCAGCAGCTTTGGACAGCCCAATCAGCCCCAGCATTTT. The J gene is TRBJ1-5, the V gene TRBV7-9; D is possibly TRBD1 (6 bases). The CDR3 length is 14 residues. Germline values: CDR1 SEHNR, CDR2 FQNEAQ (reference sequence). The V and J ends lost 3 bases and 3 bases respectively, with 9 bases between them.

The V gene is TRBV5-1, the J gene TRBJ1-1, with 7 positions matching TRBD1. CDR3 size: 15 residues. Germline V gene data show CDR1 as SGHRS and CDR2 as YFSETQ. With 4 bases clipped from V and 5 bases from J, the junction kept 11 bases outside the gene matches. As DNA, the CDR3 is TGCGCCAGCAGCGTCCGACAGGGCCCGGGAACTGAAGCTTTCTTT. This encodes CASSVRQGPGTEAFF.

The chain links TRBV3-1 (or the pseudogene TRBV3-2) to TRBJ1-4; TRBD1 matches 9 bases. The ends lost 7 bases at V and 7 bases at J; junction bases unmatched: 4. Germline V gene data show CDR1 as LGHDT and CDR2 as YNNKEL (reference sequence). The CDR3 consists of 13 residues. The DNA of the CDR3 is TGTGCCAGCAAGGGACAGGGAAGTGAAAAACTGTTTTTT. Its protein is CASKGQGSEKLFF.

The chain uses TRBV19 and TRBJ1-1; D call uncertain. This CDR3 comprises 13 residues. Trimming cost V 6 bases and J 2 bases, with 10 bases left between them. Germline V gene sequence: CDR1 LNHDA, CDR2 SQIVND (reference sequence). Here the CDR3 reads CASRPTYNTEAFF. CDR3 nucleotides: TGTGCCAGTAGACCGACATATAACACTGAAGCTTTCTTT.

V usage is TRBV6-6 and J usage is TRBJ2-5; tentatively, D is TRBD1 (6 bases). Trimming left V 6 bases short and J 2 bases short, with 10 bases between. Looked up from germline, CDR1 is MNHNY and CDR2 is SVGAGI (reference sequence). This CDR3 spans 13 amino acids. The CDR3 coding sequence is TGTGCCAGCAGCCCAGACAGGCAAGAGACCCAGTACTTC. Translation gives CASSPDRQETQYF.

The chain uses TRBV6-5 and TRBJ2-2; 10 bases align to TRBD2. CDR1 is MNHEY, CDR2 SVGAGI, per germline. The CDR3 totals 15 residues. V dropped 6 bases and J dropped 6; count of bases not matched to a gene: 7. Written as DNA, the CDR3 is TGTGCCAGCAGCCGAAGCGGGGGGGCCCCCGGGGAGCTGTTTTTT. Translation gives CASSRSGGAPGELFF.

The chain is built from TRBV6-2 or TRBV6-3 and TRBJ1-6; 9 bases match TRBD1. The germline gives CDR1 MNHEY, CDR2 SVGEGT. This CDR3 region has 15 residues. Trimming at V came to 5 bases and at J to 10 bases, leaving 9 bases not matched to a gene. In nucleotides, the CDR3 is TGTGCCAGCAGTATGGGGACAGGGCTAAGATCACCCCTCCACTTT. The encoded protein is CASSMGTGLRSPLHF.

The chain recombines TRBV13 with TRBJ1-3; D is undetermined. Germline V gives CDR1 PRHDT, CDR2 FYEKMQ (reference sequence). V lost 8 bases and J 3 bases, leaving 17 bases between the germline ends. The length of the CDR3 is 15 residues. In nucleotides, the CDR3 is TGTGCCAGCGAGACTATCGGGATGGGTGGAAACACCATATATTTT. Its protein is CASETIGMGGNTIYF.

The chain carries TRBV5-1 and TRBJ1-6; TRBD1 agrees at 9 bases. The V gene end was trimmed by 0 bases and the J gene end by 10 bases; junction bases not matched to a gene: 5. The CDR3 spans 15 residues. The germline V gene encodes CDR1 SGHRS and CDR2 YFSETQ. CDR3 region: CASSLDRGRGSPLHF. The CDR3 coding sequence is TGCGCCAGCAGCTTGGACAGGGGGCGAGGATCACCCCTCCACTTT.

The rearrangement uses TRBV29-1 and TRBJ2-7, with 9 positions matching TRBD1. Germline CDR1 and CDR2: SQVTM and ANQGSEA. CDR3 size: 15 residues. The junction had 8 bases not matched to a gene; V was cut back by 0 bases and J by 5 bases. CDR3 protein: CSVEDPGTGPNEQYF. The CDR3 DNA reads as TGCAGCGTTGAAGATCCGGGGACAGGGCCAAACGAGCAGTACTTC.

The chain recombines TRBV30 with TRBJ1-5; D may be TRBD1 (5 bases). Trimming removed 0 bases at V and 6 bases at J, with 18 bases between. This CDR3 has 16 amino acids. Germline V CDR1 and CDR2: GTSNPN, SVGIG (reference sequence). CDR3 nucleotides: TGTGCCTGGAGTGTAGGGGCAGGGTTTTTGAGTCAGCCCCAGCATTTT. Translation: CAWSVGAGFLSQPQHF.

The CDR3 coding sequence is TGTGCCAGCAGTCTACAGGGAGTGGCGACCGGGGAGCTGTTTTTT. It codes for CASSLQGVATGELFF. The gene calls are TRBV7-2 and TRBJ2-2; TRBD1 is a possible D gene (6 bases). The CDR3 is 15 residues long. The germline V gene has CDR1 SGHTA and CDR2 FQGNSA. The V end lost 6 bases, the J end lost 5 bases, and 16 bases lay between the germline ends.

V gene TRBV4-1 combines with J gene TRBJ2-7; 7 bases are shared with TRBD1. Germline assignment: CDR1 MGHRA and CDR2 YSYEKL. The CDR3 loop spans 16 amino acids. The J segment lost 2 bases and the V segment lost 2 bases, leaving 9 bases of the junction unmatched. The CDR3 sequence: CASSQFSRDRAYEQYF. CDR3 in DNA: TGCGCCAGCAGCCAATTCAGCCGGGACAGAGCCTACGAGCAGTACTTC.

The genes are TRBV11-2 and TRBJ1-2; no reliable D call. Looked up from germline, CDR1 is SGHAT and CDR2 is FQNNGV. The CDR3 loop spans 12 amino acids. The V end lost 11 bases, the J end lost 5 bases, and 15 bases lay between the germline ends. The CDR3 coding sequence is TGTGCCTCTGTTTCGGGTTGGTATGGCTACACCTTC. It translates to CASVSGWYGYTF.